This TCR beta chain was recovered during a study of cytomegalovirus exposure and HLA in healthy donors. Background on the study: An earlier analysis identified 117 million unique TCR beta sequences in some 180 million T cells.

Study-wide results and limits: Upon later analysis, TCR association rates were observed to vary by HLA locus, being highest for DRB1 and lowest for HLA-C. TCR beta sequences reportedly predicted the HLA-A and HLA-B alleles of most subjects accurately. TCR beta V segments were, for the most part, productive about 87% or about 30% of the time in an earlier analysis.

Amplification used 60 Vbeta primers and 13 Jbeta primers. Measured with immunoSEQ multiplex PCR; TCRdb has only the in-frame clones, and not every one. The sample has around 86,000 clones, around 80% seen once. On this clone: As yet, its antigen is unknown.

The clonotype originates from a man over 45 in good health and CMV-seropositive. The sample taken for sequencing was PBMCs.

As DNA, the CDR3 is TGTGCCAGCAGTGACACACAGGGGAAGGGCGATACGCAGTATTTT. It is translated as CASSDTQGKGDTQYF. The chain carries TRBV6-4 and TRBJ2-3; 7 bases are shared with TRBD1. This CDR3 is built from 15 residues. Germline V lookup: CDR1 MRHNA, CDR2 SNTAGT. The J segment lost 6 bases and the V segment lost 2 bases, leaving 8 bases of the junction unmatched.